This passage covers 25 T cell receptor beta chains from one sample sequenced in a study of blood T cell repertoires in COVID-19. Using immunoSEQ multiplex PCR, the repertoire was profiled, and TCRdb retains in-frame clones only, with some absent. The sample carries fewer than 120,000 clones, over 65% recorded once. Sequencing was performed on peripheral blood. These TCRs come from a woman older than 75 with acute or convalescent COVID-19.

The chain couples TRBV15 to TRBJ2-7; perhaps TRBD2 as D (6 bases). The V gene's germline CDR1 is LNHNV and CDR2 YYDKDF (reference sequence). V was shortened by 5 bases and J by 3 bases, with 14 bases between the two germline ends. CDR3 length: 14 residues. CDR3 region: CATSDNGGNYEQYF. As DNA, the CDR3 is TGTGCCACCAGCGACAATGGCGGGAACTACGAGCAGTACTTC.

The J gene is TRBJ2-7, the V gene TRBV6-5; a weak D match, TRBD2 (7 bases). The CDR3 extends over 14 amino acids. Trimming left V 5 bases short and J 4 bases short, with 15 bases between. Germline V gene sequence: CDR1 MNHEY, CDR2 SVGAGI. The CDR3 bases are TGTGCCAGCAGTCCCCGCGGGGGCGGTTACGAGCAGTACTTC. Protein sequence: CASSPRGGGYEQYF.

The chain has TRBV10-3 and TRBJ2-7; 8 bases map to TRBD2. The CDR3 sequence is 14 residues long. V lost 3 bases to trimming and J lost 7 bases; unmatched junction nucleotides: 8. Germline assignment: CDR1 ENHRY and CDR2 SYGVKD. In DNA, the CDR3 is TGTGCCATCAGTGACCAAAACGGGGGGGTAGAGCAGTACTTC. Its translation: CAISDQNGGVEQYF.

This clone has a single count. This chain connects TRBV11-2 to TRBJ2-1; possibly TRBD2 for D (5 bases). The CDR3 length is 16 residues. CDR1 and CDR2 from the germline V gene are SGHAT and FQNNGV. V lost 0 bases, J lost 3 bases, and 12 bases lay in between. The CDR3 sequence: CASSLDGGLYYNEQFF. The CDR3 region has the DNA TGTGCCAGCAGCTTAGATGGCGGGTTGTACTACAATGAGCAGTTCTTC.

This clone was observed once. The chain joins TRBV5-1 to TRBJ1-1, with TRBD1 matching 7 bases. Germline CDR1 SGHRS, CDR2 YFSETQ. V was pared by 4 bases and J by 8 bases, with 5 bases of the junction left unmatched. The CDR3 is 12 amino acids. CDR3 amino acids: CASSADRAEAFF. In DNA form, the CDR3 reads TGCGCCAGCAGCGCTGACAGGGCGGAAGCTTTCTTT.

The chain is built from TRBV19 and TRBJ2-3, with a possible D match to TRBD1 (5 bases). The V and J ends lost 0 bases and 1 base respectively, with 17 bases between them. This CDR3 is built from 18 residues. Germline-derived CDR1 and CDR2 are LNHDA and SQIVND (reference sequence). The CDR3, as DNA: TGTGCCAGTAGTATAGATGCTGTTGGGGTAGGGGGCACAGATACGCAGTATTTT. Protein sequence: CASSIDAVGVGGTDTQYF.

The chain recombines TRBV6-2 or TRBV6-3 with TRBJ2-1; 13 positions agree with TRBD2. This CDR3 is 19 amino acids long. The germline V gene has CDR1 MNHEY and CDR2 SVGEGT. V dropped 4 bases and J dropped 9; count of bases not matched to a gene: 18. The CDR3 sequence is CASSFFPGTSGKFDREQFF. CDR3 DNA: TGTGCCAGCAGTTTCTTTCCCGGGACTAGCGGGAAATTCGACCGTGAGCAGTTCTTC.

This chain links TRBV3-1 (or the pseudogene TRBV3-2) with TRBJ1-2; no clear D. V dropped 0 bases and J dropped 4 bases, with 6 bases sitting between them. Germline V CDR1 and CDR2: LGHDT, YNNKEL (reference sequence). This CDR3 is 13 amino acids long. In nucleotides, the CDR3 is TGTGCCAGCAGCCAAGATGCGGGCTATGGCTACACCTTC. Encoded protein: CASSQDAGYGYTF.

This sequence joins TRBV9 and TRBJ1-2, with no clear D. Germline-derived CDR1 and CDR2 are SGDLS and YYNGEE. V was clipped by 0 bases and J by 2 bases, with 11 bases between them. The CDR3 has 15 amino acids. CDR3 in amino acids: CASSVAQALNYGYTF. CDR3 nucleotide sequence: TGTGCCAGCAGCGTAGCGCAGGCATTAAACTATGGCTACACCTTC.

This clone was found once. The rearrangement joins TRBV5-1 to TRBJ2-1; 10 positions agree with TRBD1. The germline V gene has CDR1 SGHRS and CDR2 YFSETQ. The CDR3 runs 16 residues. After removal of 4 bases from V and 0 bases from J, the junction contained 4 bases not matched to a gene. The CDR3 DNA reads as TGCGCCAGCAGCCCGGGACAGGGGACCTCCTACAATGAGCAGTTCTTC. This translates into CASSPGQGTSYNEQFF. The entire variable domain, with the rest obtained from reference TRBV5-1 and TRBJ2-1, is as follows: KAGVTQTPRYLIKTRGQQVTLSCSPISGHRSVSWYQQTPGQGLQFLFEYFSETQRNKGNFPGRFSGRQFSNSRSEMNVSTLELGDSALYLCASSPGQGTSYNEQFFGPGTRLTVL.

The chain uses TRBV5-1 and TRBJ2-5; 9 bases are shared with TRBD2. The V gene end was trimmed by 4 bases and the J gene end by 5 bases; junction bases not matched to a gene: 15. CDR3 length equals 17 residues. Looked up from germline, CDR1 is SGHRS and CDR2 is YFSETQ. CDR3 residues: CASSPSGWRGGPETQYF. The DNA for the CDR3 is TGCGCCAGCAGCCCCTCGGGCTGGCGGGGGGGCCCCGAGACCCAGTACTTC. The variable domain in full, with the rest retrieved from reference TRBV5-1 and TRBJ2-5, is KAGVTQTPRYLIKTRGQQVTLSCSPISGHRSVSWYQQTPGQGLQFLFEYFSETQRNKGNFPGRFSGRQFSNSRSEMNVSTLELGDSALYLCASSPSGWRGGPETQYFGPGTRLLVL.

The chain has TRBV3-1 (or the pseudogene TRBV3-2) and TRBJ1-4; 10 bases fit TRBD1. The germline CDR1 and CDR2 sequences are LGHDT and YNNKEL (reference sequence). The CDR3 consists of 17 residues. V shed 2 bases, J shed 5 bases, and the junction held 8 bases outside the gene matches. In DNA form, the CDR3 reads TGTGCCAGCAGCCAACCACAAAGGGGACAGGGGAATGAAAAACTGTTTTTT. Protein product: CASSQPQRGQGNEKLFF.

This clone was observed once. The chain is built from TRBV9 and TRBJ1-2, with D unresolved. The CDR3 is 13 amino acids. The V end lost 0 bases, the J end lost 12 bases, and 15 bases lay between the germline ends. Germline V gives CDR1 SGDLS, CDR2 YYNGEE. CDR3 DNA sequence: TGTGCCAGCAGCGTAGGGAGGTTGGGAGACCACACCTTC. This translates into CASSVGRLGDHTF.

This chain connects TRBV4-1 to TRBJ2-1; 7 bases match TRBD2. The CDR3 runs 18 residues. V shed 1 base, J shed 5 bases, and the junction held 14 bases outside the gene matches. Per germline, CDR1 MGHRA and CDR2 YSYEKL. CDR3 sequence reads: CASSQGEGRGLVHNEQFF. In DNA, the CDR3 is TGCGCCAGCAGCCAAGGAGAAGGGAGGGGCCTTGTACACAATGAGCAGTTCTTC.

The chain uses TRBV7-8 and TRBJ2-3; D perhaps matches TRBD1 (5 bases). The CDR3 extends over 12 amino acids. Deletions cut 5 bases from V and 6 bases from J, with 9 bases between. Germline V gene lookup returns CDR1 SGHVS and CDR2 FQNEAQ. CDR3 DNA sequence: TGTGCCAGCAGCGAAACAGGTGATACGCAGTATTTT. It yields the protein CASSETGDTQYF. The full variable domain, with the rest looked up from reference TRBV7-8 and TRBJ2-3, is GAGVSQSPRYKVAKRGQDVALRCDPISGHVSLFWYQQALGQGPEFLTYFQNEAQLDKSGLPSDRFFAERPEGSVSTLKIQRTQQEDSAVYLCASSETGDTQYFGPGTRLTVL.

This chain links TRBV3-1 (or the pseudogene TRBV3-2) with TRBJ1-5, with TRBD1 matching 9 bases. This CDR3 contains 15 residues. Germline CDR1 LGHDT, CDR2 YNNKEL (reference sequence). V lost 1 base and J lost 6; bases outside the gene matches: 4. Here the CDR3 reads CASSQGGQGTQPQHF. CDR3 sequence (DNA): TGTGCCAGCAGCCAAGGCGGACAGGGGACTCAGCCCCAGCATTTT.

The chain has TRBV10-1 and TRBJ1-1; TRBD1 matches 8 bases. The CDR3 loop spans 15 amino acids. Unmatched junction bases numbered 9, after V lost 6 bases and J lost 3 bases. Germline values: CDR1 WNHNN, CDR2 SYGVQD (reference sequence). The CDR3 sequence is CASRSDQGADTEAFF. CDR3 DNA sequence: TGCGCCAGCAGGTCAGACCAGGGGGCGGACACTGAAGCTTTCTTT.

V and J are TRBV13 and TRBJ1-1; D possibly corresponds to TRBD1 (5 bases). Germline CDR1 PRHDT, CDR2 FYEKMQ (reference sequence). The V and J ends lost 11 bases and 6 bases respectively, with 19 bases between them. This CDR3 has 13 amino acids. The DNA of the CDR3 is TGTGCCCAAACTAGGAGGGGATCGGCTGAAGCTTTCTTT. This translates into CAQTRRGSAEAFF.

The chain uses TRBV5-4 and TRBJ1-1; D call uncertain. The CDR3 extends over 15 amino acids. Trimming left V 4 bases short and J 1 base short, with 14 bases between. Per germline, CDR1 SGHNT and CDR2 YYREEE (reference sequence). CDR3 bases: TGTGCCAGCAGCAACGTCGGAGTGGGGAACACTGAAGCTTTCTTT. Translation gives CASSNVGVGNTEAFF.

The DNA of the CDR3 is TGTGCCAGCTCACCACGCGGGACAGGAAGGATTAACTATGGCTACACCTTC. Residues: CASSPRGTGRINYGYTF. V is TRBV18 and J is TRBJ1-2; 8 bases align to TRBD1. This CDR3 is 17 amino acids long. Germline trimming cut 1 base from V and 1 base from J; bases unmatched to any gene: 8. CDR1 is KGHSH and CDR2 is LQKENI in the germline V gene.

J is TRBJ1-4 and V is TRBV2; D is unclear. In germline, CDR1 is SNHLY, CDR2 FYNNEI. This CDR3 has 14 residues. The germline V and J ends were trimmed by 3 bases and 7 bases, with 12 bases remaining between them. CDR3 protein: CASSDPRFSEKLFF. In nucleotides, the CDR3 is TGTGCCAGCAGTGACCCCAGGTTCAGTGAAAAACTGTTTTTT.

This clone showed up just once. The CDR3 reads CASMRTENQPQHF. Written as DNA, the CDR3 is TGTGCCAGCATGCGGACAGAAAATCAGCCCCAGCATTTT. V is TRBV12-3 or TRBV12-4 and J is TRBJ1-5, with D perhaps TRBD1 (6 bases). V was clipped by 7 bases and J by 4 bases, with 11 bases between them. The CDR3 contains 13 residues.

This clone was observed a few times. DNA for the CDR3: TGTGCCAGAAGCCAAAGGGACAGGGAAGATAATTCACCCCTCCACTTT. Protein sequence: CARSQRDREDNSPLHF. The chain recombines TRBV5-3 with TRBJ1-6, with TRBD1 matching over 9 bases. TRBV5-3 is annotated as an ORF whose role is uncertain. The CDR3 runs to 16 residues. J gave up 5 bases and V 4 bases, and 7 bases lay outside the gene matches.

This clone has a handful of counts. This chain links TRBV5-1 with TRBJ1-6, with 9 bases fitting TRBD1. The CDR3 extends over 16 amino acids. Per the germline V gene, CDR1 is SGHRS and CDR2 is YFSETQ. J was trimmed by 9 bases and V by 1 base; bases with no gene match: 8. This CDR3 is CASSLTGQGEVSPLHF. The CDR3 DNA reads TGCGCCAGCAGCTTGACGGGACAGGGAGAGGTTTCACCCCTCCACTTT.

The rearrangement uses TRBV4-1 and TRBJ2-3, with D possibly matching TRBD2 (6 bases). Trimming shortened V by 7 bases and J by 2 bases, and 16 bases separated the two germline ends. The CDR3 sequence is 15 residues long. Germline V lookup: CDR1 MGHRA, CDR2 YSYEKL. The CDR3 region is CASTPRAGHTDTQYF. The CDR3 DNA sequence: TGCGCCAGCACCCCCCGTGCGGGGCACACAGATACGCAGTATTTT.